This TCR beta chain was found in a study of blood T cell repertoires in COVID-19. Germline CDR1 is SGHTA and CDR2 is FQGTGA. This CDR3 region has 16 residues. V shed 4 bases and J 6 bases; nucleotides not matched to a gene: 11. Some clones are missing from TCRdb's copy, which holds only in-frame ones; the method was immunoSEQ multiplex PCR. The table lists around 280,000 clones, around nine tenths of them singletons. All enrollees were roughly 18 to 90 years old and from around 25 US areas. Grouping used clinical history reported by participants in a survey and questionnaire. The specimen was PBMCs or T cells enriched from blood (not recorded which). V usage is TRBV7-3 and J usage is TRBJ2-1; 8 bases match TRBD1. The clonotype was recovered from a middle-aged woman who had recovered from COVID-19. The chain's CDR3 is CASSSRPGGARNEQFF. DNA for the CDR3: TGTGCCAGCAGCTCCCGCCCAGGGGGCGCCCGCAATGAGCAGTTCTTC.